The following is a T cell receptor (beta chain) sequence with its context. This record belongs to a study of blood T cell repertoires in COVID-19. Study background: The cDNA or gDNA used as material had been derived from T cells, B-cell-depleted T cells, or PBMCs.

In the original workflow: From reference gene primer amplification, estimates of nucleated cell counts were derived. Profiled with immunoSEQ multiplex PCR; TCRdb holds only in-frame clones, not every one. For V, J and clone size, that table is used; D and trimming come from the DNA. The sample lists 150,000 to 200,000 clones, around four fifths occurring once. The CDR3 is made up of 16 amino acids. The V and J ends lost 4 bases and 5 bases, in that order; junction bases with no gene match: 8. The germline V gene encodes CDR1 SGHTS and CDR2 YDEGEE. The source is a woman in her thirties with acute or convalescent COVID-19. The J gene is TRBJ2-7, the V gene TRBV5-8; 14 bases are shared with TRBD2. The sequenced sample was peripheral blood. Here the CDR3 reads CASSPGTSGRLHEQYF. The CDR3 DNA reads TGTGCCAGCAGCCCTGGGACTAGCGGGAGACTCCACGAGCAGTACTTC.